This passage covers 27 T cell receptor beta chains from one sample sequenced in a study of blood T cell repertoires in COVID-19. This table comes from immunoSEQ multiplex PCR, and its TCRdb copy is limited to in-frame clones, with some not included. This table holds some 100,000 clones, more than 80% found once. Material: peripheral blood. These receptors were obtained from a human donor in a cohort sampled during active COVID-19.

CDR3: CASSGWTGSNEKLFF. In DNA form, the CDR3 reads TGTGCCAGCAGCGGCTGGACAGGTAGTAATGAAAAACTGTTTTTT. This chain links TRBV5-5 with TRBJ1-4; 7 nucleotides line up with TRBD1. CDR1 SGHKS and CDR2 YYEKEE come from the germline V gene (reference sequence). With V trimmed by 4 bases and J by 4 bases, 7 bases remained unmatched. The length of the CDR3 is 15 residues.

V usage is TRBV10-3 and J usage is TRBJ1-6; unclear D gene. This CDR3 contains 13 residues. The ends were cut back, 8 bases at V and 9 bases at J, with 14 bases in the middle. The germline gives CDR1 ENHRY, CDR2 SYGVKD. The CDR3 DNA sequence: TGTGCCATCGGTCCGGGGTTGGTTTCACCCCTCCACTTT. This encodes CAIGPGLVSPLHF.

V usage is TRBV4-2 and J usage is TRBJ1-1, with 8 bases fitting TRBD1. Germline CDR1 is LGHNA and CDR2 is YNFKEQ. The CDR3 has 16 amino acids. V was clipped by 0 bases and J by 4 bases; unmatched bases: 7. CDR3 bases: TGTGCCAGCAGCCAAGAAGGGACAGGAAAAGGCACTGAAGCTTTCTTT. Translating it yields CASSQEGTGKGTEAFF.

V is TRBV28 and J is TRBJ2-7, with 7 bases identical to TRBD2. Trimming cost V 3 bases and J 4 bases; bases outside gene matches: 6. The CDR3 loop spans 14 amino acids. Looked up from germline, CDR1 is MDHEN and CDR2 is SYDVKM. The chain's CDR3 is CASSLAGVRYEQYF. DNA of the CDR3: TGTGCCAGCAGTTTGGCGGGAGTTCGATACGAGCAGTACTTC. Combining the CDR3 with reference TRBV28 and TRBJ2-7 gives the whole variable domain DVKVTQSSRYLVKRTGEKVFLECVQDMDHENMFWYRQDPGLGLRLIYFSYDVKMKEKGDIPEGYSVSREKKERFSLILESASTNQTSMYLCASSLAGVRYEQYFGPGTRLTVT.

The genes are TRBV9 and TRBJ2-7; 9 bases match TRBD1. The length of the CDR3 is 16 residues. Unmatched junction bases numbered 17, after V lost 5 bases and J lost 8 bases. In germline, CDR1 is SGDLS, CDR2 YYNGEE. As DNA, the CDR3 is TGTGCCAGCAGTGAGACTGCCGGACAGGGGAGAGAAAAGCAGTACTTC. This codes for CASSETAGQGREKQYF.

CDR3 in amino acids: CASSRQGREAFF. The CDR3 coding sequence is TGTGCCAGCAGCCGACAGGGGCGGGAAGCTTTCTTT. This chain connects TRBV3-1 (or the pseudogene TRBV3-2) to TRBJ1-1, with TRBD1 identical over 8 bases. The CDR3 totals 12 residues. Germline values: CDR1 LGHDT, CDR2 YNNKEL (reference sequence). V lost 4 bases to trimming and J lost 8 bases; unmatched junction nucleotides: 3.

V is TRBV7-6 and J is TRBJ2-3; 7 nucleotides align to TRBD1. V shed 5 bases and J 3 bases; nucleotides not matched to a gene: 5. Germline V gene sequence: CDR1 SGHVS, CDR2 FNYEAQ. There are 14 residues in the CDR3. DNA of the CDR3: TGTGCCAGCAGCAAAAGACAGGGAACAGATACGCAGTATTTT. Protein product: CASSKRQGTDTQYF.

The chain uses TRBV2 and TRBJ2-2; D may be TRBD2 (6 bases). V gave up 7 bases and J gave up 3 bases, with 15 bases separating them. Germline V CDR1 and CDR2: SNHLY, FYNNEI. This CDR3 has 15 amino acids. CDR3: CASNTRGRYTGELFF. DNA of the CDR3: TGTGCCAGCAATACCCGGGGGAGGTACACCGGGGAGCTGTTTTTT.

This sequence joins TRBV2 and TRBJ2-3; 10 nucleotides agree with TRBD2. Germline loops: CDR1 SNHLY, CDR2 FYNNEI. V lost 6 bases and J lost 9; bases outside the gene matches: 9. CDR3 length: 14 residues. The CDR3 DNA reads TGTGCCAGCAGAGTACCGGGACTAGCGCCGACGCAGTATTTT. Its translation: CASRVPGLAPTQYF.

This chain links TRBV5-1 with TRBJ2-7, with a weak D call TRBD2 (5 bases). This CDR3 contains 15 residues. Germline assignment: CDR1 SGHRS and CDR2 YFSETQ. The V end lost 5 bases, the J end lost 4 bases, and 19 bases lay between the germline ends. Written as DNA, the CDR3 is TGCGCCAGCAGTGTGATTAGGACGGGAAAATACGAGCAGTACTTC. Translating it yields CASSVIRTGKYEQYF.

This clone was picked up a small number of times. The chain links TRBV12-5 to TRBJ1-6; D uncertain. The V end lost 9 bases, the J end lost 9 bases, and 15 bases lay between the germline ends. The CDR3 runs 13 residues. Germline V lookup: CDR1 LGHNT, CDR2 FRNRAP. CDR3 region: CASGKRSASPLHF. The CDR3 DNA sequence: TGTGCTAGCGGAAAGAGGAGCGCTTCACCCCTCCACTTT. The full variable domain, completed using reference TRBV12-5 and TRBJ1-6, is DARVTQTPRHKVTEMGQEVTMRCQPILGHNTVFWYRQTMMQGLELLAYFRNRAPLDDSGMPKDRFSAEMPDATLATLKIQPSEPRDSAVYFCASGKRSASPLHFGNGTRLTVT.

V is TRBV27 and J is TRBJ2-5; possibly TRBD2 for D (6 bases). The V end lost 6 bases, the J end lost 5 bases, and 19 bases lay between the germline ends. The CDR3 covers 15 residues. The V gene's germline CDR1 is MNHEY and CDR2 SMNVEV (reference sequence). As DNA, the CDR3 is TGTGCCAGCAGCAGGTCGGCGGGACGGTTGGAGACCCAGTACTTC. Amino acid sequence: CASSRSAGRLETQYF.

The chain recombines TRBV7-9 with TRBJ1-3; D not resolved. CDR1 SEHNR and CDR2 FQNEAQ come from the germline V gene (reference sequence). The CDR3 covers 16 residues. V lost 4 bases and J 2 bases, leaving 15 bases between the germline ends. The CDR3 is CASSSGFGVTGNTIYF. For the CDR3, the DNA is TGTGCCAGCAGCTCCGGGTTCGGGGTCACTGGAAACACCATATATTTT.

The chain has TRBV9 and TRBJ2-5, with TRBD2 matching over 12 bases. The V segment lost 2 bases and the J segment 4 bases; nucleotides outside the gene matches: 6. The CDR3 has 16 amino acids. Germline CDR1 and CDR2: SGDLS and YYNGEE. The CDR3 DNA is TGTGCCAGCAGCGTCCTAGCGGGAGGGCCTATAGAGACCCAGTACTTC. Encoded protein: CASSVLAGGPIETQYF.

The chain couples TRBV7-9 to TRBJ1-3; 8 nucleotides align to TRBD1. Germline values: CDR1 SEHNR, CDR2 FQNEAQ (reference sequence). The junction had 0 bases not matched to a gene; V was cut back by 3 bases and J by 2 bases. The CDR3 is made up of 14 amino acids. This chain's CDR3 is CASSLTGAGNTIYF. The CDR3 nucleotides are TGTGCCAGCAGCTTGACAGGGGCTGGAAACACCATATATTTT. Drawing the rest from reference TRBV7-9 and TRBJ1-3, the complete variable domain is DTGVSQNPRHKITKRGQNVTFRCDPISEHNRLYWYRQTLGQGPEFLTYFQNEAQLEKSRLLSDRFSAERPKGSFSTLEIQRTEQGDSAMYLCASSLTGAGNTIYFGEGSWLTVV.

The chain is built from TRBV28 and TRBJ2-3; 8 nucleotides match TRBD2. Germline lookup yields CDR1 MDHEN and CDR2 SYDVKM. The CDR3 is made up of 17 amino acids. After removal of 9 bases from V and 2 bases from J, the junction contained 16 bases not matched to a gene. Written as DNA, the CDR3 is TGTGCCAGTCCCCCGGGACTAGGAGAACGTGACACAGATACGCAGTATTTT. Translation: CASPPGLGERDTDTQYF.

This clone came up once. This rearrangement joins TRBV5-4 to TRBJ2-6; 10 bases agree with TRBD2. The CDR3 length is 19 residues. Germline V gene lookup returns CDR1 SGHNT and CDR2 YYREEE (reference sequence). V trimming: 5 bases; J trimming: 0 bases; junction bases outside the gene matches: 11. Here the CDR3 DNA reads TGTGCCAGCAGTCCCGGCCTAGCGGGGGAGATCTCTGGGGCCAACGTCCTGACTTTC. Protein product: CASSPGLAGEISGANVLTF.

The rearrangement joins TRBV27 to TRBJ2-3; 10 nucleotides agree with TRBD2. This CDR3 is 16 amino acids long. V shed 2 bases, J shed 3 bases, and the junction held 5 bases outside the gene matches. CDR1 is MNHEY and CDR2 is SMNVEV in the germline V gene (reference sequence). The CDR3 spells CASSLRPSGRTDTQYF. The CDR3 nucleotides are TGTGCCAGCAGTTTAAGGCCTAGCGGGAGAACAGATACGCAGTATTTT.

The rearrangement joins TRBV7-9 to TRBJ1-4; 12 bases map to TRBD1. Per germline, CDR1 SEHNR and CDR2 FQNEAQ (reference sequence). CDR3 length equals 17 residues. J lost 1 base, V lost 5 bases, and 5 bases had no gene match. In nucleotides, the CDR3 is TGTGCCAGCAGCGGGGGACAGGGGGCAATAACTAATGAAAAACTGTTTTTT. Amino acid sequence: CASSGGQGAITNEKLFF.

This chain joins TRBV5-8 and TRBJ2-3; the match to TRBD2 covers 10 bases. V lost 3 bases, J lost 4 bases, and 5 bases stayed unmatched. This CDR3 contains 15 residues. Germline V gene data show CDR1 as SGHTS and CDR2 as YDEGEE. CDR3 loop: CASSSGTSVADTQYF. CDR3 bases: TGTGCCAGCAGCTCCGGGACTAGCGTGGCAGATACGCAGTATTTT.

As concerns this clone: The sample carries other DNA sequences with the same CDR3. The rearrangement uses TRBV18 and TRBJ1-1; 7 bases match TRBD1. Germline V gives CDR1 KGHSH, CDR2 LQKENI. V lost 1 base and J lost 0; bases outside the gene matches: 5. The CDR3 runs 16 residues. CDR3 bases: TGTGCCAGCTCACCACGAGGGGGCCCATTGAACACTGAAGCTTTCTTT. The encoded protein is CASSPRGGPLNTEAFF.

CDR3 in amino acids: CASSPATGSYEKLFF. The CDR3 DNA follows: TGTGCCAGCAGCCCCGCAACAGGAAGTTATGAAAAACTGTTTTTT. V and J are TRBV25-1 and TRBJ1-4, with TRBD1 as a possible D gene (5 bases). The CDR3 runs to 15 residues. Germline CDR1 is MGHDK and CDR2 is SYGVNS. Trimming pared 6 bases from V and 6 bases from J, leaving 17 bases between. The full variable domain, completed using reference TRBV25-1 and TRBJ1-4, is EADIYQTPRYLVIGTGKKITLECSQTMGHDKMYWYQQDPGMELHLIHYSYGVNSTEKGDLSSESTVSRIRTEHFPLTLESARPSHTSQYLCASSPATGSYEKLFFGSGTQLSVL.

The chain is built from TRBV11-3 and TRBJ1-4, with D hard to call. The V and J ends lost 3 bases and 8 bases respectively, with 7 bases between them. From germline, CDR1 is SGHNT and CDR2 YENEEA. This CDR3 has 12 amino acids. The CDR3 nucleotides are TGTGCCAGCAGCTTGCGGAGCGAAAAACTGTTTTTT. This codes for CASSLRSEKLFF.

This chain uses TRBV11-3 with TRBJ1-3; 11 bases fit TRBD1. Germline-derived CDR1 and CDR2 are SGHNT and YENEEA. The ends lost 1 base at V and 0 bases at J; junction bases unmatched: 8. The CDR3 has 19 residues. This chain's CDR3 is CASSLGGTGGPSSGNTIYF. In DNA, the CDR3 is TGTGCCAGCAGCTTAGGCGGGACAGGGGGTCCTTCCTCTGGAAACACCATATATTTT.

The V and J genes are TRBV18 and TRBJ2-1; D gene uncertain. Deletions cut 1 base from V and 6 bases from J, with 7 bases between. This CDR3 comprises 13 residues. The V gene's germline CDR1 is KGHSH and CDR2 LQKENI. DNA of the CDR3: TGTGCCAGCTCACCACGGGCTGGCAATGAGCAGTTCTTC. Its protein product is CASSPRAGNEQFF.

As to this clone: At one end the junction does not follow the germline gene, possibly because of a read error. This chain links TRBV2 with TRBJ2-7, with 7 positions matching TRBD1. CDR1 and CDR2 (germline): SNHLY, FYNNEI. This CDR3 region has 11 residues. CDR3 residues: CASSSTGTEEF. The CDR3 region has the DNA TGTGCCAGCAGCTCAACCGGGACAGAGGAATTC.

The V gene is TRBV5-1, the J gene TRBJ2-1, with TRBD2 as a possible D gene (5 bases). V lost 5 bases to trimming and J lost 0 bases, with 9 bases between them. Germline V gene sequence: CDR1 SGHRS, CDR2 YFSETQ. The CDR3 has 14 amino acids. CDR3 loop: CASRKGDSYNEQFF. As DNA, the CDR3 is TGCGCCAGCAGAAAGGGAGACTCCTACAATGAGCAGTTCTTC.